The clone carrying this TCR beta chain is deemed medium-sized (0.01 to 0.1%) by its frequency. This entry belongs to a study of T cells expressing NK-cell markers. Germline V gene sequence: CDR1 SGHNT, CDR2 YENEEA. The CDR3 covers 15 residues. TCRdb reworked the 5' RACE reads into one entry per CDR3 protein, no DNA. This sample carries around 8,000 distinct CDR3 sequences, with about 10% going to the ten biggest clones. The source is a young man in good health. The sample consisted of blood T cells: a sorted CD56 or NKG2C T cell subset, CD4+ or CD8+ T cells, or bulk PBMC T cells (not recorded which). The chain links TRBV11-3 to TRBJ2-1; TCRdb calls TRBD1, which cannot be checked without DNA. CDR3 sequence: CASSLGANGGEEQFF.